This entry describes one T cell receptor (beta chain). Its antigen is unidentified. This sample was taken from a study of CD8+ T cells in alopecia areata. Turning to the study itself: Tofacitinib administration persisted for 6 to 18 months, succeeded by 6 months off drug. The study's findings and limits: During tofacitinib treatment, many expanded lesional clones remained in scalp and blood.

cDNA serving as the sequencing template came from extracted, reverse transcribed RNA. Some clones are missing from TCRdb's copy, which holds only in-frame ones; the method was immunoSEQ multiplex PCR. The sample contains fewer than 200,000 clones, about 60% of which appear only once. Germline-derived CDR1 and CDR2 are SQVTM and ANQGSEA. The length of the CDR3 is 13 residues. With 3 bases clipped from V and 5 bases from J, the junction kept 7 bases outside the gene matches. Treatment denoted: oral pan-JAK inhibitor, 5-10 mg twice daily. Peripheral blood, together with lesional scalp punch biopsies, was collected from alopecia areata patients.

Source: CD8+ T cells sorted from blood, taken at week 24, from a patient treated with tofacitinib. The rearrangement uses TRBV29-1 and TRBJ2-7; 7 bases align to TRBD1. This TCR derives from a human donor with alopecia areata. The CDR3 bases are TGCAGCGTTGACCTAGGCACAGGGGACGAGCAGTACTTC. This translates into CSVDLGTGDEQYF.